In its sample, the clone carrying this T cell receptor (beta chain) was seen many times. The antigen remains unidentified. Per the study methods: Out-of-frame sequences were removed, leaving 2 million or so distinct TCRbeta sequences. Method: immunoSEQ multiplex PCR; TCRdb's copy keeps in-frame clones and lacks some. V and J calls plus clone size are reproduced from that table; the DNA served to infer D and trimming. The sample lists around 50,000 clones, about 81% seen once, with roughly 1% in the top ten. CDR3 length equals 15 residues. The V gene lost 0 bases and the J gene lost 3 bases, with 10 bases spanning the gap. CDR1 MNHNS and CDR2 SASEGT come from the germline V gene. Single viable CD3+CD4+CD8-CD45RO+ cells were sorted as the memory CD4+ T cells. CMV serostatus came from serum IgG against pp150, pp28, p38, p52. This entry comes from a study of memory CD4+ T cells and cytomegalovirus serostatus. Study-wide findings and caveats: Repertoires predicted CMV serostatus with median bootstrapped AUC of roughly 0.96. Suggested: most of the CMV-linked TCR signature lies in CD4+ memory cells.

The source of this sequence is an adult in good health and CMV-seronegative. This sequence joins TRBV6-1 and TRBJ2-3, with D maybe TRBD2 (6 bases). The sequenced sample consisted of memory CD4+ T cells from blood. CDR3 residues: CASSEAGGGTDTQYF. Written as DNA, the CDR3 is TGTGCCAGCAGTGAAGCGGGGGGTGGGACAGATACGCAGTATTTT.